Each of the 30 T cell receptor beta chains below was sequenced from the same sample in a study of blood T cell repertoires in COVID-19. Produced via immunoSEQ multiplex PCR; TCRdb's table is partial and in-frame only. The data contain some 420,000 clones, 75% to 90% of them singletons. The sequenced sample was PBMCs or T cells enriched from blood (not recorded which). The source is a man aged 25 to 45 who had recovered from COVID-19.

The gene calls are TRBV15 and TRBJ2-3, with D possibly TRBD2 on 6 matching bases. The CDR3 has 18 amino acids. V lost 3 bases to trimming and J lost 7 bases, with 26 bases between them. Germline V gene sequence: CDR1 LNHNV, CDR2 YYDKDF (reference sequence). As DNA, the CDR3 is TGTGCCACCAGCAGGATCGGTTGGGGGACTTCGGGGATGAATACGCAGTATTTT. Translating gives CATSRIGWGTSGMNTQYF.

V and J are TRBV7-9 and TRBJ1-3; 7 nucleotides align to TRBD1. From germline, CDR1 is SEHNR and CDR2 FQNEAQ (reference sequence). J lost 0 bases, V lost 6 bases, and 2 bases had no gene match. The CDR3 is 14 residues long. This CDR3 reads CASRTGASGNTIYF. The DNA of the CDR3 is TGTGCCAGCAGAACAGGGGCCTCTGGAAACACCATATATTTT. Supplemented by reference TRBV7-9 and TRBJ1-3, the full variable domain reads DTGVSQNPRHKITKRGQNVTFRCDPISEHNRLYWYRQTLGQGPEFLTYFQNEAQLEKSRLLSDRFSAERPKGSFSTLEIQRTEQGDSAMYLCASRTGASGNTIYFGEGSWLTVV.

On this clone itself: The sample holds other DNA sequences that translate to the same CDR3. The chain is built from TRBV28 and TRBJ1-2; TRBD1 aligns across 9 bases. With 5 bases clipped from V and 5 bases from J, the junction kept 3 bases outside the gene matches. The CDR3 is 13 residues long. Looked up from germline, CDR1 is MDHEN and CDR2 is SYDVKM. As DNA, the CDR3 is TGTGCCAGCAGTATGGGACAGGGATATGGCTACACCTTC. This codes for CASSMGQGYGYTF.

V gene TRBV6-5 combines with J gene TRBJ1-1, with D tentatively TRBD1 (5 bases). The CDR3 totals 14 residues. The V end was cut by 8 bases, the J end by 1 base, with 14 bases between. Germline-derived CDR1 and CDR2 are MNHEY and SVGAGI. The CDR3 nucleotides are TGTGCCAGCGGGTCGCACAGGAAGAACACTGAAGCTTTCTTT. The encoded protein is CASGSHRKNTEAFF.

This chain uses TRBV7-8 with TRBJ2-5; TRBD2 aligns across 10 bases. Trimming cost V 1 base and J 2 bases; bases outside gene matches: 10. Germline CDR1 and CDR2: SGHVS and FQNEAQ. This CDR3 spans 18 amino acids. The CDR3 region has the DNA TGTGCCAGCAGCTTAGAGGGTTGGGCTAGCGGGAGACAAGAGACCCAGTACTTC. Protein product: CASSLEGWASGRQETQYF. The variable domain in full, with the rest retrieved from reference TRBV7-8 and TRBJ2-5, is GAGVSQSPRYKVAKRGQDVALRCDPISGHVSLFWYQQALGQGPEFLTYFQNEAQLDKSGLPSDRFFAERPEGSVSTLKIQRTQQEDSAVYLCASSLEGWASGRQETQYFGPGTRLLVL.

J is TRBJ2-5 and V is TRBV5-1, with TRBD2 matching 13 bases. The germline CDR1 and CDR2 sequences are SGHRS and YFSETQ. Trimming removed 0 bases from V and 5 bases from J; junction bases left unmatched: 7. CDR3 length: 17 amino acids. The CDR3 loop reads CASSLGGTSGAVETQYF. The CDR3 DNA reads TGCGCCAGCAGCTTGGGGGGGACTAGCGGGGCGGTGGAGACCCAGTACTTC.

V and J are TRBV12-3 or TRBV12-4 and TRBJ2-1; D gene unclear. This CDR3 is 11 amino acids long. V lost 3 bases and J 7 bases, leaving 4 bases between the germline ends. The CDR3 DNA sequence: TGTGCCAGCAGTTTTGTAAATGAGCAGTTCTTC. This gives the protein CASSFVNEQFF.

In DNA, the CDR3 is TGTGCCAGCGAACTGGGGGACAAGGGTGGCTACACCTTC. It codes for CASELGDKGGYTF. The chain joins TRBV12-3 or TRBV12-4 to TRBJ1-2; D perhaps matches TRBD1 (6 bases). The CDR3 runs 13 residues. Trimming cost V 8 bases and J 7 bases, with 17 bases left between them.

The V gene is TRBV5-1, the J gene TRBJ1-1; D not certain. CDR1 SGHRS and CDR2 YFSETQ come from the germline V gene. CDR3 length: 14 residues. Trimming took 1 base from V and 6 from J, leaving 13 bases between them. CDR3 in DNA: TGCGCCAGCAGCTTGTCCAGCGTTATCGCTGAAGCTTTCTTT. Translation gives CASSLSSVIAEAFF.

The chain has TRBV28 and TRBJ2-6; 8 nucleotides agree with TRBD2. The CDR3 sequence is 13 residues long. V gave up 8 bases and J gave up 7 bases; unmatched junction bases: 4. Per the germline V gene, CDR1 is MDHEN and CDR2 is SYDVKM. The CDR3 reads CASGLAGANVLTF. In DNA form, the CDR3 reads TGTGCCAGCGGGTTAGCGGGAGCCAACGTCCTGACTTTC. Filled out from reference TRBV28 and TRBJ2-6, the complete variable domain reads DVKVTQSSRYLVKRTGEKVFLECVQDMDHENMFWYRQDPGLGLRLIYFSYDVKMKEKGDIPEGYSVSREKKERFSLILESASTNQTSMYLCASGLAGANVLTFGAGSRLTVL.

The V and J genes are TRBV18 and TRBJ1-4; D unclear. The CDR3 consists of 15 residues. Germline V gives CDR1 KGHSH, CDR2 LQKENI. The V end lost 1 base, the J end lost 2 bases, and 8 bases lay between the germline ends. The CDR3 sequence: CASSPRAGTNEKLFF. The CDR3 DNA is TGTGCCAGCTCACCACGAGCGGGGACTAATGAAAAACTGTTTTTT.

In its sample, this clone was seen once. The chain uses TRBV20-1 and TRBJ1-1; 7 bases fit TRBD1. The germline gives CDR1 DFQATT, CDR2 SNEGSKA (reference sequence). Unmatched junction bases numbered 3, after V lost 5 bases and J lost 6 bases. The CDR3 has 11 amino acids. CDR3 residues: CSAHRGPEAFF. The CDR3 bases are TGCAGTGCTCACAGGGGTCCTGAAGCTTTCTTT.

The chain employs TRBV11-1 and TRBJ1-1; D ambiguous. The CDR3 is 12 residues long. The germline V and J ends were trimmed by 5 bases and 4 bases, with 8 bases remaining between them. CDR1 is SGHAT, CDR2 FQDESV, per germline (reference sequence). In DNA, the CDR3 is TGTGCCAGCAGCCCAGTTTCCACTGAAGCTTTCTTT. Amino acid sequence: CASSPVSTEAFF.

A remark on this clone: The same CDR3 also results from other DNA sequences found in this sample. The genes are TRBV27 and TRBJ2-3, with 11 bases lining up with TRBD1. In germline, CDR1 is MNHEY, CDR2 SMNVEV (reference sequence). The ends lost 6 bases at V and 4 bases at J; junction bases unmatched: 3. This CDR3 is built from 14 residues. The CDR3 nucleotides are TGTGCCAGCAGCACGGGACAGGGGGCAGATACGCAGTATTTT. This gives the protein CASSTGQGADTQYF.

This CDR3 reads CASSHGTGADSNYGYTF. DNA for the CDR3: TGTGCCAGCAGCCACGGGACAGGGGCCGATTCTAACTATGGCTACACCTTC. V is TRBV3-1 (or the pseudogene TRBV3-2) and J is TRBJ1-2, with 10 bases identical to TRBD1. CDR3 size: 17 residues. The junction had 7 bases not matched to a gene; V was cut back by 3 bases and J by 0 bases. Germline V gene data show CDR1 as LGHDT and CDR2 as YNNKEL (reference sequence).

The rearrangement uses TRBV5-8 and TRBJ2-1; 9 bases are shared with TRBD2. The CDR3 loop spans 18 amino acids. V shed 0 bases and J 2 bases; nucleotides not matched to a gene: 9. Germline values: CDR1 SGHTS, CDR2 YDEGEE. The chain's CDR3 is CASSLVFGLAGPYNEQFF. The CDR3 DNA is TGTGCCAGCAGCTTGGTTTTCGGGCTAGCGGGGCCCTACAATGAGCAGTTCTTC.

This clone has only a few counts. This chain uses TRBV5-1 with TRBJ2-7; TRBD1 agrees at 9 bases. This CDR3 contains 15 residues. V trimming: 0 bases; J trimming: 5 bases; junction bases outside the gene matches: 6. Germline V gene sequence: CDR1 SGHRS, CDR2 YFSETQ. CDR3 bases: TGCGCCAGCAGCTTGGTAGGGACAGGGATTAACGAGCAGTACTTC. Protein: CASSLVGTGINEQYF.

The CDR3, as DNA: TGTGCCAGCAGCCCAGGGACTACCCGGGAGCAGTACTTC. This translates into CASSPGTTREQYF. The rearrangement links TRBV5-6 to TRBJ2-7, with 7 bases lining up with TRBD2. The J segment lost 7 bases and the V segment lost 4 bases, leaving 8 bases of the junction unmatched. CDR3 length equals 13 residues. Germline CDR1 reads SGHDT; CDR2 reads YYEEEE.

This clone was detected only once. The chain carries TRBV18 and TRBJ1-2, with D possibly TRBD1 on 5 matching bases. The V end lost 3 bases, the J end lost 4 bases, and 15 bases lay between the germline ends. Germline lookup yields CDR1 KGHSH and CDR2 LQKENI. The CDR3 runs 15 residues. The CDR3 DNA is TGTGCCAGCTCACCTGGCAGGGAAACGGGCTATGGCTACACCTTC. The encoded protein is CASSPGRETGYGYTF.

The rearrangement joins TRBV2 to TRBJ2-1; 8 nucleotides line up with TRBD2. CDR1 is SNHLY and CDR2 is FYNNEI in the germline V gene. The CDR3 runs to 15 residues. The J segment lost 8 bases and the V segment lost 6 bases, leaving 12 bases of the junction unmatched. The CDR3 here is CASRATSGSFDEQFF. Here the CDR3 DNA reads TGTGCCAGCAGGGCGACAAGCGGGAGCTTTGATGAGCAGTTCTTC.

V usage is TRBV16 and J usage is TRBJ1-2; D perhaps matches TRBD1 (5 bases). This CDR3 spans 13 amino acids. Trimming took 3 bases from V and 10 from J, leaving 15 bases between them. CDR1 and CDR2 (germline): KGHSY, FQNENV. As DNA, the CDR3 is TGTGCCAGCAGCCAGACGCGGGACTCCTCCTACACCTTC. Protein: CASSQTRDSSYTF.

V and J are TRBV28 and TRBJ1-2; D may be TRBD1 (5 bases). The V gene's germline CDR1 is MDHEN and CDR2 SYDVKM. The CDR3 spans 11 residues. Deletions cut 3 bases from V and 8 bases from J, with 7 bases between. CDR3 sequence: CASSLGRGYTF. For the CDR3, the DNA is TGTGCCAGCAGTTTGGGGCGAGGCTACACCTTC.

V usage is TRBV15 and J usage is TRBJ2-1; D is possibly TRBD2 (5 bases). Germline CDR1 and CDR2: LNHNV and YYDKDF (reference sequence). This CDR3 spans 12 amino acids. V lost 0 bases and J 15 bases, leaving 12 bases between the germline ends. The CDR3 sequence is CATSRDELAPFF. The DNA of the CDR3 is TGTGCCACCAGCAGAGATGAGCTAGCACCGTTCTTC.

The genes are TRBV12-3 or TRBV12-4 and TRBJ1-2; the D is unclear. There are 12 residues in the CDR3. V gave up 6 bases and J gave up 7 bases, with 12 bases separating them. The CDR3 DNA reads as TGTGCCAGCAGCCCCGGAGGGTCTGGCTACACCTTC. It yields the protein CASSPGGSGYTF.

This chain joins TRBV9 and TRBJ1-5; the D gene is possibly TRBD1 (5 bases). The V end lost 0 bases, the J end lost 7 bases, and 14 bases lay between the germline ends. CDR1 is SGDLS, CDR2 YYNGEE, per germline. The CDR3 loop spans 15 amino acids. CDR3: CASSVAGGVGQPQHF. Written as DNA, the CDR3 is TGTGCCAGCAGCGTAGCGGGAGGGGTAGGGCAGCCCCAGCATTTT.

The chain links TRBV15 to TRBJ2-1; TRBD1 matches 10 bases. The germline gives CDR1 LNHNV, CDR2 YYDKDF (reference sequence). The V segment lost 6 bases and the J segment 2 bases; nucleotides outside the gene matches: 16. The CDR3 loop spans 19 amino acids. The CDR3 region is CATSAPGQGFAGTYNEQFF. CDR3 DNA: TGTGCCACCAGTGCACCGGGACAGGGGTTTGCGGGGACCTACAATGAGCAGTTCTTC.

The J gene is TRBJ2-1, the V gene TRBV7-8; the match to TRBD1 covers 10 bases. This CDR3 is built from 15 residues. Germline V gives CDR1 SGHVS, CDR2 FQNEAQ. After removal of 5 bases from V and 4 bases from J, the junction contained 5 bases not matched to a gene. The chain's CDR3 is CASSSRDRGYNEQFF. The CDR3 DNA reads as TGTGCCAGCAGCAGCCGGGACAGGGGATACAATGAGCAGTTCTTC.

The chain employs TRBV24-1 and TRBJ2-5; 10 nucleotides agree with TRBD2. Germline V gene sequence: CDR1 KGHDR, CDR2 SFDVKD. The CDR3 is 17 residues long. With V trimmed by 0 bases and J by 5 bases, 8 bases remained unmatched. The CDR3 reads CATSDLKREGLLETQYF. CDR3 coding DNA: TGTGCCACCAGTGATTTGAAGCGGGAGGGCCTTTTGGAGACCCAGTACTTC.

J is TRBJ1-2 and V is TRBV28, with 8 bases matching TRBD1. The germline gives CDR1 MDHEN, CDR2 SYDVKM. The CDR3 extends over 14 amino acids. V lost 5 bases and J lost 4; bases outside the gene matches: 6. The CDR3 coding sequence is TGTGCCAGCAGTCTCGGGACAGGACTCTATGGCTACACCTTC. Protein product: CASSLGTGLYGYTF.

CDR3 region: CASSQGTGIDEQFF. The DNA for the CDR3 is TGTGCCAGCAGCCAAGGGACAGGTATCGATGAGCAGTTCTTC. V usage is TRBV3-1 (or the pseudogene TRBV3-2) and J usage is TRBJ2-1, with 7 bases aligning to TRBD1. Trimming took 1 base from V and 8 from J; bases not matched to a gene: 5. The CDR3 runs to 14 residues. Looked up from germline, CDR1 is LGHDT and CDR2 is YNNKEL (reference sequence).